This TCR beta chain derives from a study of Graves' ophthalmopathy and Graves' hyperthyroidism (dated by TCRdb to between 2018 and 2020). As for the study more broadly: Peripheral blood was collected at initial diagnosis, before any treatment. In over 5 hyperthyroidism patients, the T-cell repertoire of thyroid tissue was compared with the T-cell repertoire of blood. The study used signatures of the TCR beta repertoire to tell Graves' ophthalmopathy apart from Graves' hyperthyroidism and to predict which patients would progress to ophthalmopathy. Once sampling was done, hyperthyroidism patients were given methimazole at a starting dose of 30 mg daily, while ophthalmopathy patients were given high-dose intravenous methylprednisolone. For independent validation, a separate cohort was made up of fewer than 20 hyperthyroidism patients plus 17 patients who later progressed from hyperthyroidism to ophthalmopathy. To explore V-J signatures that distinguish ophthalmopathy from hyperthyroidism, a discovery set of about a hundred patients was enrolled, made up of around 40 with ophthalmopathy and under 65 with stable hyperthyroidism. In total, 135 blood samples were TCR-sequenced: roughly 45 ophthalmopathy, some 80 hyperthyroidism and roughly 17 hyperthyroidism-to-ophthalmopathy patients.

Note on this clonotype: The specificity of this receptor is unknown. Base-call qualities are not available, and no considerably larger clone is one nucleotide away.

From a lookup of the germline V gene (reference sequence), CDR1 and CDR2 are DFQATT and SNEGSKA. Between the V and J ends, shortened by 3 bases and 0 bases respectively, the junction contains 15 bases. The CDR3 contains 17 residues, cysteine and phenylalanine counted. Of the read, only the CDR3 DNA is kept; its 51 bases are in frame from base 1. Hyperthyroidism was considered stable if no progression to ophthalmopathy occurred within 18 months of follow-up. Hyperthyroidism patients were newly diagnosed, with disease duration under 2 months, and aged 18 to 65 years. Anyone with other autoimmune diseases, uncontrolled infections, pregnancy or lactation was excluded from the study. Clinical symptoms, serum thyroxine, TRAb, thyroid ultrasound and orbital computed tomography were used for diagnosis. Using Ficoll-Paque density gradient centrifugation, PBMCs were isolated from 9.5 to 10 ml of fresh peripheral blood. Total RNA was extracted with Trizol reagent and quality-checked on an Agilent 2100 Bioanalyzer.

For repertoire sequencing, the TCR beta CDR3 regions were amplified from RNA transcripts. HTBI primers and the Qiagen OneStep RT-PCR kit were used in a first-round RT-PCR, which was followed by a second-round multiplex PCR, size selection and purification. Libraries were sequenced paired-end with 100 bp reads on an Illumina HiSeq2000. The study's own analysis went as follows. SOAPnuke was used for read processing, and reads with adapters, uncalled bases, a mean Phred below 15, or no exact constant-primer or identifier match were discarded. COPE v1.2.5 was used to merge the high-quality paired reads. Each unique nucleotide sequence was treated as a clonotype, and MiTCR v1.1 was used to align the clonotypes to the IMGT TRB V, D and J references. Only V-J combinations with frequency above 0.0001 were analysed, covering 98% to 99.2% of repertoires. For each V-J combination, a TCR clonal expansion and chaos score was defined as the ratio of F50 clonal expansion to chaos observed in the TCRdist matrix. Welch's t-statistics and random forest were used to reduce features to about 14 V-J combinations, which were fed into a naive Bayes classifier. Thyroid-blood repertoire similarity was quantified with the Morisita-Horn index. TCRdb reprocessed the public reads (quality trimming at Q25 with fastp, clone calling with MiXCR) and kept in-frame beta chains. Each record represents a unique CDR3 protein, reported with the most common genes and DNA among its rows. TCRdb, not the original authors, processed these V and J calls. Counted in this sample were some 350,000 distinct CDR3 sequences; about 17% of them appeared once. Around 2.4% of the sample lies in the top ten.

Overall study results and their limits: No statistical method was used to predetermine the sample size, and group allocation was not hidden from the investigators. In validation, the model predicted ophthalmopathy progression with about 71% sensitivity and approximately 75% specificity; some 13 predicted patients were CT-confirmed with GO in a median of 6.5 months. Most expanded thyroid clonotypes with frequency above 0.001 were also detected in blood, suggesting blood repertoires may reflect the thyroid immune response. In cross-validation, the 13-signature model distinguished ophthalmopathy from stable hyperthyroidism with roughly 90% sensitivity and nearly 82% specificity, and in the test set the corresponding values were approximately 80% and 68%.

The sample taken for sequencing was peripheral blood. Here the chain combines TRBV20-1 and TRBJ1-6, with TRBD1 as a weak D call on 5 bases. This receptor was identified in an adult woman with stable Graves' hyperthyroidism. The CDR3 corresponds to CSASEGTISSYNSPLHF. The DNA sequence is TGCAGTGCTAGTGAGGGGACGATTAGCTCCTATAATTCACCCCTCCACTTT.